This T cell receptor beta chain was captured in a study of cytomegalovirus exposure and HLA in healthy donors. In the PCR, 60 Vbeta and 13 Jbeta primers were used. Only in-frame clones appear in the TCRdb table, and some are missing; sequencing was by immunoSEQ multiplex PCR. Among about 140,000 clones, 75% were seen once, and the ten largest hold roughly 12%. V dropped 5 bases and J dropped 2 bases, with 12 bases sitting between them. The germline gives CDR1 SGHVS, CDR2 FQNEAQ. This CDR3 comprises 14 residues. The sequence was obtained from a man younger than 35 in good health and CMV-seropositive. The chain joins TRBV7-8 to TRBJ2-5, with D tentatively TRBD2 (5 bases). The sample consisted of PBMCs. CDR3 bases: TGTGCCAGCAGCCCTAGGACGGGACAAGAGACCCAGTACTTC. It is translated as CASSPRTGQETQYF.